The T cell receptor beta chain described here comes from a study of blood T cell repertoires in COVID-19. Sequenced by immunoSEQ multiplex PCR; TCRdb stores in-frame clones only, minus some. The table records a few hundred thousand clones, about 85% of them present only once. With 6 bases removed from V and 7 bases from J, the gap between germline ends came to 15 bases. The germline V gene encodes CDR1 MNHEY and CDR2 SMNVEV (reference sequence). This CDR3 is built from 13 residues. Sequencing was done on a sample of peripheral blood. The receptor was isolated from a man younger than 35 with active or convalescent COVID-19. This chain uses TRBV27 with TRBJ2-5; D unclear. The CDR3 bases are TGTGCCAGCAGCCCGCCTTCTGTCGGGACCCAGTACTTC. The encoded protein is CASSPPSVGTQYF.